The 8 T cell receptor beta chains listed next were all sequenced from one sample in a study of T cell repertoires in cytomegalovirus infection. TCRdb reprocessed the reads with MiXCR, giving one entry per CDR3 protein. Of about 71,000 distinct CDR3 sequences listed, 20% are singletons. No cognate antigen is known for these TCRs. The specimen comprised CD8+ T cells from cultured PBMCs, sampled from culture after CMV antigen stimulation. The receptors were sampled from a human donor in good health (CMV status not recorded). Some clones in this sample may be carry-over from other donors' samples.

This clonotype was detected only a few times. The chain uses TRBV7-6 and TRBJ1-4, with D possibly being TRBD1 (5 bases). V dropped 0 bases and J dropped 8 bases, with 10 bases sitting between them. Germline V gives CDR1 SGHVS, CDR2 FNYEAQ. The CDR3 extends over 14 amino acids. The CDR3 DNA reads as TGTGCCAGCAGCTTAGCTGGGGCCGGGGAAAAACTGTTTTTT. It yields the protein CASSLAGAGEKLFF. Full variable domain (rest looked up from reference TRBV7-6 and TRBJ1-4): GAGVSQSPRYKVTKRGQDVALRCDPISGHVSLYWYRQALGQGPEFLTYFNYEAQQDKSGLPNDRFSAERPEGSISTLTIQRTEQRDSAMYRCASSLAGAGEKLFFGSGTQLSVL.

The table lists this clonotype with a few counts. The V call is TRBV6-2 or TRBV6-3, the J call TRBJ2-6; tentative D call: TRBD1 (6 bases). The germline V and J ends were trimmed by 5 bases and 5 bases, with 13 bases remaining between them. The CDR3 is made up of 15 amino acids. Germline-derived CDR1 and CDR2 are MNHEY and SVGEGT. The CDR3 spells CASSQEQGWANVLTF. CDR3 DNA sequence: TGTGCCAGCAGTCAAGAACAGGGTTGGGCCAACGTCCTGACTTTC.

The chain has TRBV12-3 or TRBV12-4 and TRBJ1-2, with D uncertain. The V end was cut by 3 bases, the J end by 7 bases, with 12 bases between. CDR3 length equals 13 residues. CDR3 in amino acids: CASSFSQEGGYTF. The CDR3 nucleotides are TGTGCCAGCAGTTTTAGTCAGGAAGGTGGCTACACCTTC.

This clonotype turned up a few times. The gene calls are TRBV7-2 and TRBJ1-4, with D maybe TRBD1 (5 bases). Deletions cut 3 bases from V and 4 bases from J, with 9 bases between. CDR1 is SGHTA, CDR2 FQGNSA, per germline. There are 14 residues in the CDR3. In DNA, the CDR3 is TGTGCCAGCAGCTTCAGGACAAGTAATGAAAAACTGTTTTTT. This encodes CASSFRTSNEKLFF.

This clonotype was observed a handful of times. This chain joins TRBV2 and TRBJ2-7, with a weak D call TRBD1 (6 bases). Germline CDR1 reads SNHLY; CDR2 reads FYNNEI. With 10 bases removed from V and 0 bases from J, the gap between germline ends came to 10 bases. The CDR3 is made up of 12 amino acids. CDR3 sequence reads: CATQGPSYEQYF. The CDR3 coding sequence is TGTGCCACGCAGGGGCCCTCCTACGAGCAGTACTTC.

This chain joins TRBV7-2 and TRBJ1-5; D is possibly TRBD1 (6 bases). This CDR3 is built from 15 residues. From germline, CDR1 is SGHTA and CDR2 FQGNSA. V lost 5 bases to trimming and J lost 0 bases, with 11 bases between them. The CDR3 here is CASSLRQDSNQPQHF. CDR3 sequence (DNA): TGTGCCAGCAGCCTCCGACAGGATAGCAATCAGCCCCAGCATTTT. The complete variable domain, with remaining parts taken from reference TRBV7-2 and TRBJ1-5, reads GAGVSQSPSNKVTEKGKDVELRCDPISGHTALYWYRQSLGQGLEFLIYFQGNSAPDKSGLPSDRFSAERTGGSVSTLTIQRTQQEDSAVYLCASSLRQDSNQPQHFGDGTRLSIL.

The gene calls are TRBV6-2 or TRBV6-3 and TRBJ2-5; 7 bases are shared with TRBD1. CDR1 and CDR2 (germline): MNHEY, SVGEGT. This CDR3 has 14 residues. J lost 5 bases, V lost 0 bases, and 3 bases had no gene match. This chain's CDR3 is CASSYSTRGETQYF. The CDR3 DNA reads TGTGCCAGCAGTTACTCGACCAGGGGGGAGACCCAGTACTTC.

This clonotype was detected ten times or more. This chain uses TRBV4-1 with TRBJ2-1; 8 bases map to TRBD2. This CDR3 has 13 residues. V lost 1 base and J lost 10; bases outside the gene matches: 3. Per germline, CDR1 MGHRA and CDR2 YSYEKL. Here the CDR3 DNA reads TGCGCCAGCAGCCAAGCGGGGGGGGAGGAGCAGTTCTTC. This sequence encodes CASSQAGGEEQFF.